One T cell receptor (beta chain) is described in this entry. The antigen remains unidentified. Germline CDR1 and CDR2: GTSNPN and SVGIG (reference sequence). The length of the CDR3 is 13 residues. The V gene lost 0 bases and the J gene lost 4 bases, with 9 bases spanning the gap. Sequenced by immunoSEQ multiplex PCR; TCRdb stores in-frame clones only, minus some. The table lists about 91,000 clones, around 93% of them singletons. The data are from a study of graft-versus-host responses after intestinal transplantation. Study summary: Each patient got anti-thymocyte globulin induction, then tacrolimus and steroids for approximately 3 years.

Study-level points and caveats: With peak circulating GvH clone levels came an association with early post-transplant HvG declines. Some GvH clones were seen earlier in gut or blood, suggesting intestinal origin.

The chain is built from TRBV30 and TRBJ1-2; D call uncertain. Sequenced material: unstimulated CD4+ T cells sorted from spleen or lymph node cells, taken before transplant. The clonotype was recovered from a human donor who was the organ donor for an intestinal transplant. This CDR3 is CAWSVRSGYGYTF. The CDR3 region has the DNA TGTGCCTGGAGTGTACGTTCCGGCTATGGCTACACCTTC.